Many counts were recorded for the clone carrying this T cell receptor beta chain. This sample is part of a study of T-cell memory formation after mild COVID-19. Study as a whole: TCR clusters largely stayed donor specific.

CDR3 length: 14 residues. The ends were cut back, 5 bases at V and 5 bases at J, with 13 bases in the middle. Germline CDR1 SGHAT, CDR2 FQNNGV. cDNA libraries for TCR alpha and TCR beta, carrying sample barcodes and UMIs, came from 5'RACE with constant-segment primers. TCRdb reanalysed the 5' RACE reads using MiXCR and keeps one entry per CDR3 protein. The data hold just under 550,000 distinct CDR3 sequences, with around 20% observed a single time. Input material: PBMCs or a T cell subset sorted from them (not recorded which). This clonotype was obtained from an adult woman who had mild COVID-19 (a few samples of this study predate the infection). Cell type and time point are not known. The chain recombines TRBV11-2 with TRBJ1-5; D is possibly TRBD1 (6 bases). CDR3 protein: CASSRTGMDQPQHF. The DNA of the CDR3 is TGTGCCAGCAGCCGTACAGGGATGGATCAGCCCCAGCATTTT.